This T cell receptor (beta chain) was identified during a study of cytomegalovirus exposure and HLA in healthy donors. Germline V lookup: CDR1 SGDLS, CDR2 YYNGEE. The CDR3 covers 14 residues. Trimming took off 2 bases at V and 1 base at J, with 9 bases between the two ends. 60 Vbeta and 13 Jbeta primers were used in PCR. The method was immunoSEQ multiplex PCR; TCRdb's version includes in-frame clones alone and lacks a portion of them. The sample carries 150,000 to 200,000 clones, about 85% recorded once. V gene TRBV9 combines with J gene TRBJ1-1, with no clear D. This TCR came from a man aged 25-45 years in good health and CMV-seropositive. Source material: PBMCs. In DNA, the CDR3 is TGTGCCAGCAGCGTCCAGGATGCGAACACTGAAGCTTTCTTT. Its protein is CASSVQDANTEAFF.